The clone carrying this T cell receptor beta chain was seen many times. The target antigen is unknown. Amplified regions were TCR beta CDR3 sequences from RNA transcripts. HTBI primers drove first-round RT-PCR of the TCR CDR3. TCRdb processed the multiplex PCR reads anew with MiXCR; each CDR3 protein has one entry. The sample records 500,000 to 550,000 distinct CDR3 sequences, around 21% being singletons. The source of the sample is a study of T cells in Graves' hyperthyroidism and ophthalmopathy. About the research overall: Upon initial diagnosis and before any treatment, peripheral blood was collected. Study-wide results and caveats: Before onset, ophthalmopathy was predicted by the model a median around 6 months earlier. Separating ophthalmopathy from stable hyperthyroidism was achieved by a 13 V-J model.

Germline CDR1 and CDR2: MNHEY and SVGEGT. V was pared by 6 bases and J by 5 bases, with 16 bases between. This CDR3 has 14 amino acids. Sequencing used blood. The sequence was collected from a man younger than 30 with Graves' hyperthyroidism. J is TRBJ2-5 and V is TRBV6-2 or TRBV6-3, with D hard to call. CDR3 coding DNA: TGTGCCAGCAGCCACGGACGGTCCCGGGAGACCCAGTACTTC. Protein sequence: CASSHGRSRETQYF.